One and the same sample provided the 10 T cell receptor beta chains below, sequenced in a study of blood T cells in healthy people across ages. Together with a sample-barcoded 5' primer, a J-beta primer mix was included in a second PCR lasting about 6 to 11 cycles. TCRdb re-derived calls from the 5' RACE reads in MiXCR, one entry per CDR3 protein. The data show hundreds of thousands of distinct CDR3 sequences, with 20% to 25% seen just once and 3% to 4% held by the top ten. The sample taken for sequencing was blood. All receptors come from a man in his 70s in good health.

This clonotype has only a few counts. The CDR3, as DNA: TGCGCCAGCAGCACTGACCGTTACTCTGGAAACACCATATATTTT. It codes for CASSTDRYSGNTIYF. The rearrangement links TRBV5-1 to TRBJ1-3; D gene ambiguous. V was shortened by 4 bases and J by 0 bases, with 11 bases between the two germline ends. The CDR3 runs to 15 residues. The germline V gene has CDR1 SGHRS and CDR2 YFSETQ. Complete variable domain (other parts from reference TRBV5-1 and TRBJ1-3): KAGVTQTPRYLIKTRGQQVTLSCSPISGHRSVSWYQQTPGQGLQFLFEYFSETQRNKGNFPGRFSGRQFSNSRSEMNVSTLELGDSALYLCASSTDRYSGNTIYFGEGSWLTVV.

This clonotype was seen only a few times. The chain is built from TRBV4-3 and TRBJ2-5; D gene uncertain. Matching the DNA end better, TRBJ2-7 makes the J call doubtful. This CDR3 contains 13 residues. Germline V CDR1 and CDR2: LGHNA, YSLEER. The CDR3 coding sequence is TGCGCCAGCAGCCAAGTTCCTGGGCTCGAGCAGTACTTC. As protein: CASSQVPGLEQYF.

This rearrangement joins TRBV3-1 to TRBJ2-1, with D perhaps TRBD2 (6 bases). Germline V lookup: CDR1 LGHDT, CDR2 YNNKEL (reference sequence). This CDR3 region has 14 residues. Trimming removed 3 bases at V and 10 bases at J, with 16 bases between. The chain's CDR3 is CASSQPKRAGEQFF. The CDR3 DNA is TGTGCCAGCAGCCAGCCAAAGCGGGCAGGCGAGCAGTTCTTC.

This clonotype appeared a few times. V and J are TRBV27 and TRBJ2-1; possibly TRBD1 for D (5 bases). The DNA end favors TRBJ2-7, so the J call may be wrong. Per the germline V gene, CDR1 is MNHEY and CDR2 is SMNVEV (reference sequence). This CDR3 is 12 amino acids long. CDR3 sequence reads: CASTDSNYEQYF. The CDR3 bases are TGTGCCAGCACCGACAGCAACTACGAGCAGTACTTC.

This clonotype was picked up a small number of times. V gene TRBV27 combines with J gene TRBJ2-1; D unresolved. V was shortened by 3 bases and J by 2 bases, with 11 bases between the two germline ends. Germline CDR1 MNHEY, CDR2 SMNVEV (reference sequence). This CDR3 comprises 15 residues. The CDR3 sequence: CASSFSQTTYNEQFF. CDR3 in DNA: TGTGCCAGCAGTTTTTCACAGACGACCTACAATGAGCAGTTCTTC.

This clonotype came up a few times. The CDR3: CASSQADRVGSYEQYF. In DNA form, the CDR3 reads TGTGCCAGCAGCCAAGCGGACAGGGTAGGCTCCTACGAGCAGTACTTC. The J gene is TRBJ2-5, the V gene TRBV14; 8 positions match TRBD1. The last part of the DNA fits TRBJ2-7 better; the J call may be wrong. From germline, CDR1 is SGHDN and CDR2 FVKESK. The CDR3 is 16 amino acids.

The chain carries TRBV18 and TRBJ2-1; 9 nucleotides line up with TRBD2. Germline loops: CDR1 KGHSH, CDR2 LQKENI. CDR3 length: 15 residues. Germline trimming cut 1 base from V and 5 bases from J; bases unmatched to any gene: 3. CDR3 sequence: CASSPQRLADNEQFF. The DNA for the CDR3 is TGTGCCAGCTCACCACAAAGACTAGCGGACAATGAGCAGTTCTTC.

The V and J genes are TRBV7-9 and TRBJ2-2; maybe TRBD2 (6 bases). V shed 8 bases and J shed 7 bases, with 20 bases lying between them. This CDR3 is 15 amino acids long. Germline-derived CDR1 and CDR2 are SEHNR and FQNEAQ (reference sequence). CDR3 sequence reads: CASPHSRLVGGELFF. CDR3 coding DNA: TGTGCCAGCCCTCACTCTCGACTAGTCGGCGGGGAGCTGTTTTTT.

In its sample, this clonotype was seen a few times. The rearrangement uses TRBV12-3 or TRBV12-4 and TRBJ1-1; TRBD1 matches 7 bases. This CDR3 region has 14 residues. The V and J ends lost 7 bases and 6 bases, in that order; junction bases with no gene match: 11. The CDR3 protein is CASKPGTDNAEAFF. CDR3 bases: TGTGCCAGCAAACCCGGGACAGATAACGCTGAAGCTTTCTTT.

This clonotype was seen a handful of times. The chain links TRBV5-1 to TRBJ1-4; no reliable D call. Deletions cut 0 bases from V and 0 bases from J, with 6 bases between. CDR3 length: 15 amino acids. Germline V gives CDR1 SGHRS, CDR2 YFSETQ. This CDR3 reads CASSLGRTTNEKLFF. The CDR3 DNA is TGCGCCAGCAGCTTGGGGCGAACAACTAATGAAAAACTGTTTTTT.